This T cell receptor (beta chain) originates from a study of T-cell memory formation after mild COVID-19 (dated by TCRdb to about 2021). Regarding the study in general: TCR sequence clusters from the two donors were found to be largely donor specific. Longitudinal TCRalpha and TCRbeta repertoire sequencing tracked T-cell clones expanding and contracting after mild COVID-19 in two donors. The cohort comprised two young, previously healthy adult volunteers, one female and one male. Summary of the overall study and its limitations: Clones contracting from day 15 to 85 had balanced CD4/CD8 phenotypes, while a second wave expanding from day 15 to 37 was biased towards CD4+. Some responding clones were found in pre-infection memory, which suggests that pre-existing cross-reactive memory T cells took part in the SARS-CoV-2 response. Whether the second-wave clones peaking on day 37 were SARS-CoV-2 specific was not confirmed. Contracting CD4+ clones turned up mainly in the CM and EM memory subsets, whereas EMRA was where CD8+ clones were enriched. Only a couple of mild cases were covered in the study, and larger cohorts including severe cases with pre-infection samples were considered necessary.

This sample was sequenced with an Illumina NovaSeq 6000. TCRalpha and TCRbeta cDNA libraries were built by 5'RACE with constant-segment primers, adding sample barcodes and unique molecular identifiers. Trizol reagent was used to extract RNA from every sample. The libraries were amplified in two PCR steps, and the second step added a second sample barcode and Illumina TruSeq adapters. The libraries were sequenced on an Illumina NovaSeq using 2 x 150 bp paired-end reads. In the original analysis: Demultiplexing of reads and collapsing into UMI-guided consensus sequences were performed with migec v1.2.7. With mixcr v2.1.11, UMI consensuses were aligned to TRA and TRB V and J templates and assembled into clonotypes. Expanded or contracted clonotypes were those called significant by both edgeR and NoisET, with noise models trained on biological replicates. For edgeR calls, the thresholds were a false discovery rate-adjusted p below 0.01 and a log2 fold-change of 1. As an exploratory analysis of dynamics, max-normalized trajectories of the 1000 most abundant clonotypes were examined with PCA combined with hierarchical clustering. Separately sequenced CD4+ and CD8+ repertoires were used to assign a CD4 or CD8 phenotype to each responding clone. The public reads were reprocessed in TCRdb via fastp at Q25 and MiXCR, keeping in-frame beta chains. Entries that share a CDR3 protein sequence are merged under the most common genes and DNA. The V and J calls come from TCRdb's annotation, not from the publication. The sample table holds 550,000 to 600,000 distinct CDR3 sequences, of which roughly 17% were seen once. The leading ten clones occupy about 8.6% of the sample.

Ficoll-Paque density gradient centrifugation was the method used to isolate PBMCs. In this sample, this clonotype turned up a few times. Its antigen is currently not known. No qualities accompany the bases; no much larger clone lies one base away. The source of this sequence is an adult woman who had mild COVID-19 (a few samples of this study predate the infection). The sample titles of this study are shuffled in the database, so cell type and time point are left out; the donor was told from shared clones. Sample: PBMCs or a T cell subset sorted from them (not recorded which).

The CDR3 amino acid sequence is: CASSLEGRGYNEQFF. The DNA reads TGTGCCAGCAGCTTAGAGGGTAGGGGATACAATGAGCAGTTCTTC. Recombination linked TRBV7-2 to TRBJ2-1; 5 matching bases give a weak D call of TRBD1. Trimming removed 1 base from V and 4 bases from J, leaving 11 bases between the germline ends. Reading the germline V gene gives CDR1 SGHTA and CDR2 FQGNSA. From cysteine to phenylalanine, the CDR3 is 15 amino acids long. This entry keeps only the CDR3 DNA: 45 bases, framed from base 1.